A single sample gave rise to the 9 T cell receptor beta chains below, sequenced in a study of blood T cell repertoires in COVID-19. Produced via immunoSEQ multiplex PCR; TCRdb's table is partial and in-frame only. The top ten clones hold under 1.1% of a sample with some 290,000 clones, 90% of them seen once. The sample taken for sequencing was peripheral blood. These receptor sequences come from a woman aged 40 to 55 with COVID-19, enrolled during active disease.

This clone has a handful of counts. The chain carries TRBV5-1 and TRBJ1-5; no clear D. The CDR3 runs to 14 residues. V shed 1 base and J shed 4 bases, with 9 bases lying between them. The germline gives CDR1 SGHRS, CDR2 YFSETQ. In DNA, the CDR3 is TGCGCCAGCAGCTTGATCGGGGAGAATCAGCCCCAGCATTTT. Encoded protein: CASSLIGENQPQHF.

This clone was detected once. This rearrangement joins TRBV6-5 to TRBJ1-4; D is unclear. Germline assignment: CDR1 MNHEY and CDR2 SVGAGI. CDR3 length: 14 residues. V lost 6 bases, J lost 0 bases, and 8 bases lay in between. The CDR3 sequence: CASSTLATNEKLFF. The DNA for the CDR3 is TGTGCCAGCAGCACATTGGCAACTAATGAAAAACTGTTTTTT.

V and J are TRBV28 and TRBJ1-2; 7 nucleotides agree with TRBD1. The CDR3 spans 17 residues. Trimming at V came to 7 bases and at J to 1 base, leaving 15 bases not matched to a gene. Germline V gene sequence: CDR1 MDHEN, CDR2 SYDVKM. CDR3 in DNA: TGTGCCAGCAATATATACAGGGGCGACTTTAATAACTATGGCTACACCTTC. It is translated as CASNIYRGDFNNYGYTF.

This rearrangement joins TRBV4-3 to TRBJ2-4; tentatively, D is TRBD1 (5 bases). Germline CDR1 is LGHNA and CDR2 is YSLEER. V gave up 0 bases and J gave up 8 bases, with 14 bases separating them. CDR3 length equals 15 residues. CDR3 protein: CASSQDGARTYIQYF. CDR3 DNA: TGCGCCAGCAGCCAAGATGGGGCGAGGACGTACATTCAGTACTTC.

V gene TRBV7-9 combines with J gene TRBJ1-1, with D perhaps TRBD1 (6 bases). Trimming shortened V by 6 bases and J by 0 bases, and 14 bases separated the two germline ends. The germline V gene encodes CDR1 SEHNR and CDR2 FQNEAQ (reference sequence). The length of the CDR3 is 15 residues. CDR3 sequence reads: CASSQNQGMNTEAFF. The CDR3 DNA follows: TGTGCCAGCAGTCAAAATCAGGGGATGAACACTGAAGCTTTCTTT.

The chain uses TRBV28 and TRBJ2-4; 8 bases agree with TRBD1. Germline V gives CDR1 MDHEN, CDR2 SYDVKM. Trimming cost V 6 bases and J 5 bases; bases outside gene matches: 3. The CDR3 length is 13 residues. The CDR3 region has the DNA TGTGCCAGCAGGCCGGGACAGGAAAACATTCAGTACTTC. Its translation: CASRPGQENIQYF.

Here the CDR3 reads CATVRGKTTDTQYF. The CDR3 DNA reads TGTGCCACCGTTCGCGGGAAGACCACAGATACGCAGTATTTT. This chain connects TRBV3-1 (or the pseudogene TRBV3-2) to TRBJ2-3, with D maybe TRBD2 (6 bases). This CDR3 has 14 residues. Per the germline V gene, CDR1 is LGHDT and CDR2 is YNNKEL (reference sequence). The V end was cut by 10 bases, the J end by 2 bases, with 16 bases between.

V is TRBV7-2 and J is TRBJ1-2, with 8 nucleotides matching TRBD1. CDR1 and CDR2 from the germline V gene are SGHTA and FQGNSA. The CDR3 consists of 16 residues. The V gene end was trimmed by 1 base and the J gene end by 4 bases; junction bases not matched to a gene: 8. This CDR3 reads CASSLDSNRGFYGYTF. The CDR3 region has the DNA TGTGCCAGCAGCTTAGATAGCAACAGGGGGTTCTATGGCTACACCTTC.

In its sample, this clone was seen a few times. The genes are TRBV19 and TRBJ2-2; TRBD1 agrees at 9 bases. The length of the CDR3 is 15 residues. Germline V gene sequence: CDR1 LNHDA, CDR2 SQIVND (reference sequence). The V segment lost 6 bases and the J segment 2 bases; nucleotides outside the gene matches: 4. CDR3 region: CASRGQGYNTGELFF. The CDR3 bases are TGTGCCAGTAGGGGACAGGGATATAACACCGGGGAGCTGTTTTTT.